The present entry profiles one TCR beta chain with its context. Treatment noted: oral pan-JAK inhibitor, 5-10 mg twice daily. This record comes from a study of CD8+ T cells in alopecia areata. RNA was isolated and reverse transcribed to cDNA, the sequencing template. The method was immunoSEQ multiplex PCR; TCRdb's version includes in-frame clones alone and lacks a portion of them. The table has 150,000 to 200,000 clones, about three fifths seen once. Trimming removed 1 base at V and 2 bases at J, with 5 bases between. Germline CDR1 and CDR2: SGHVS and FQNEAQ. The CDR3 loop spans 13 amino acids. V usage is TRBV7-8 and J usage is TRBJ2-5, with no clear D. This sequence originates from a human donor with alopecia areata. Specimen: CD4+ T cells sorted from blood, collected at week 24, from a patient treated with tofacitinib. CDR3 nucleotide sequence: TGTGCCAGCAGCTTAGACAGACAAGAGACCCAGTACTTC. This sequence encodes CASSLDRQETQYF. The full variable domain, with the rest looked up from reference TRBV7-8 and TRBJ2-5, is GAGVSQSPRYKVAKRGQDVALRCDPISGHVSLFWYQQALGQGPEFLTYFQNEAQLDKSGLPSDRFFAERPEGSVSTLKIQRTQQEDSAVYLCASSLDRQETQYFGPGTRLLVL.